This T cell receptor beta chain appears in the sequencing data of a study of response to subunit inactivated influenza vaccine. TCRdb re-called the RT-PCR reads with MiXCR, one entry per CDR3 protein. The sample contains about 800,000 distinct CDR3 sequences, approximately 21% of which appear only once. A word on this clonotype: Its specificity is unknown.

The study, taken as a whole, reports: T cells newly recruited by each seasonal influenza vaccination are few, the authors suggested.

Trimming took 7 bases from V and 1 from J, leaving 12 bases between them. Per the germline V gene, CDR1 is SGHKS and CDR2 is YYEKEE (reference sequence). The CDR3 loop spans 13 amino acids. The TCR originated in a man in his fifties or sixties who received an inactivated influenza vaccine. This specimen consisted of PBMCs from blood, obtained 5 days after vaccination. The chain links TRBV5-5 to TRBJ2-7; possible D gene TRBD2, 5 bases. CDR3 nucleotides: TGTGCCAGCGAACTACGGACTTCCTACGAGCAGTACTTC. As protein: CASELRTSYEQYF.